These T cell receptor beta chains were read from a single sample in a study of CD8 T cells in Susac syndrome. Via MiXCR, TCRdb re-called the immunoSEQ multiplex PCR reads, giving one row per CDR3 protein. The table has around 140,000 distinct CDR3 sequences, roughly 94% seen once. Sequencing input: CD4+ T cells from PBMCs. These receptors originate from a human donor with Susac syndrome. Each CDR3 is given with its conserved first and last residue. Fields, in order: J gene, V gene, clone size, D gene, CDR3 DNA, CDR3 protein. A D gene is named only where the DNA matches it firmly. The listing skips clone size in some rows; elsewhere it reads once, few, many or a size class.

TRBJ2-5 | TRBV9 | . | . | TGTGCCAGCAGCGTAAACCAGCGCCAAGAGACCCAGTACTTC | CASSVNQRQETQYF
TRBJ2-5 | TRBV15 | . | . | TGTGCCACATCCAACGGGGAGACCCAGTACTTC | CATSNGETQYF
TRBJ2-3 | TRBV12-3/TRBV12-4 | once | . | TGTGCCAGCAGTTACAGTCCTAGCACAGATACGCAGTATTTT | CASSYSPSTDTQYF
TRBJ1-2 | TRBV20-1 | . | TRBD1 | TGCAGTGCCCCGACAGGGAGGAAGGGCTACACCTTC | CSAPTGRKGYTF
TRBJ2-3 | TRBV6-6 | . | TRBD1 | TGTGCCAGCAGCGGACAGGGCGCGGCAGATACGCAGTATTTT | CASSGQGAADTQYF
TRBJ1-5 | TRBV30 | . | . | TGTGCCTGGAGTGACCGACGGCGAAATCAGCCCCAGCATTTT | CAWSDRRRNQPQHF
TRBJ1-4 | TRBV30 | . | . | TGTGCCTGGAGCAAACAGACAACTAATGAAAAACTGTTTTTT | CAWSKQTTNEKLFF
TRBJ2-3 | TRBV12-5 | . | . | TGTGCTAGTGGTCTCGGACAAGGTACGCAGTATTTT | CASGLGQGTQYF
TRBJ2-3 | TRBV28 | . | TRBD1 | TGTGCCAGCAGTTCCTACGGGGACAGGGGGCGAGATACGCAGTATTTT | CASSSYGDRGRDTQYF
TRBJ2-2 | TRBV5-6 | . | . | TGTGCCAGCAGCTCCAACACGGGGGTAAACACCGGGGAGCTGTTTTTT | CASSSNTGVNTGELFF
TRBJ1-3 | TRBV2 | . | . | TGTGCCAGCAGTGAATCAGTCCATGGAAACACCATATATTTT | CASSESVHGNTIYF
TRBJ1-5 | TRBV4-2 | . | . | TGTGCCAGCAGCCAGCAGAATAGCAATCAGCCCCAGCATTTT | CASSQQNSNQPQHF
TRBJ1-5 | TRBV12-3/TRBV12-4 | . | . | TGTGCCAGCAGTTTGGGGACAAGATGGAGCAATCAGCCCCAGCATTTT | CASSLGTRWSNQPQHF
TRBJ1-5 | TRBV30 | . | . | TGTGCCTGGAGTGTCCGGGGAGGTCAGCCCCAGCATTTT | CAWSVRGGQPQHF
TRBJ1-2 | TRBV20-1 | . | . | TGCAGTGCTAGTTTGTCAGGGAGATATCGCGGCTACACCTTC | CSASLSGRYRGYTF
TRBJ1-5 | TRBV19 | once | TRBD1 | TGTGCCACCAGAGGACAGGCCCTTGGGCAGCCCCAGCATTTT | CATRGQALGQPQHF
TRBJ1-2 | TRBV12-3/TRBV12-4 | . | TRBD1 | TGTGCCAGCAGTTTCAGGGGGTCCGATAACTATGGCTACACCTTC | CASSFRGSDNYGYTF
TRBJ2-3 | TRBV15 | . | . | TGTGCCACCGAGCAAGGAGATACGCAGTATTTT | CATEQGDTQYF
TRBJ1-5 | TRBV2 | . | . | TGTGCCAGCAGTGACCCATTGGGCAATCAGCCCCAGCATTTT | CASSDPLGNQPQHF
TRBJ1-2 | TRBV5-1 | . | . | TGCGCCAGCAGCTTGACTTCAGGAAGGTCGCATGGCTACACCTTC | CASSLTSGRSHGYTF
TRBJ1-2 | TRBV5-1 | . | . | TGCGCCAGCAGCAGCGACACCCGCCGGTTCGGTGGCTACACCTTC | CASSSDTRRFGGYTF
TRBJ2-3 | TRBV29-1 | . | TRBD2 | TGCAGCGTTGGGCGGGGGTACATAGGATATACAGATACGCAGTATTTT | CSVGRGYIGYTDTQYF
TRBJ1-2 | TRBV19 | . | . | TGTGCCAGTACGGTTGGTGTGGACTATGGCTACACCTTC | CASTVGVDYGYTF
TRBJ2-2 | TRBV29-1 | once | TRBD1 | TGCAGCGTTGCCGTTGGGACAGATCACATCGGGGAGCTGTTTTTT | CSVAVGTDHIGELFF
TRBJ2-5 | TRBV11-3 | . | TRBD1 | TGTGCCAGCAGCTTAGGGGACAGGGCGTACCAAGAGACCCAGTACTTC | CASSLGDRAYQETQYF
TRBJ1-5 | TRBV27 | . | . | TGTGCCAGCAGTTTAATGGGGGGTGGCAATCAGCCCCAGCATTTT | CASSLMGGGNQPQHF
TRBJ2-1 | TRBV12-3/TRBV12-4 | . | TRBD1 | TGTGCCAGCAGTCTCGTGGGACAGATCAATGAGCAGTTCTTC | CASSLVGQINEQFF
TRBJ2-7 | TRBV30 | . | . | TGTGCCTGGGTCGGACACAGGGACGAGCAGTACTTC | CAWVGHRDEQYF
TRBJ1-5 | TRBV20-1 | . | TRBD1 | TGCAGTGCTAAGACCAGACAGGGCGATCAGCCCCAGCATTTT | CSAKTRQGDQPQHF
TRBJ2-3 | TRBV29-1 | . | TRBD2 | TGCAGCGTTGAACTGGCGGGAGGGAACACAGATACGCAGTATTTT | CSVELAGGNTDTQYF
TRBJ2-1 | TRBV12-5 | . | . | TGTGCTAGTGGTTTGGGGTCTGGGAGAACCTACAATGAGCAGTTCTTC | CASGLGSGRTYNEQFF
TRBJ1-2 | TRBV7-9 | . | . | TGTGCCAGCAGTCAACCGCAGGGCGGGAATGGCTACACCTTC | CASSQPQGGNGYTF
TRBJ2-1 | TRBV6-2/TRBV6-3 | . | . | TGTGCCAGCAGTTACCCGATCTCGAAAGGGGCCAAGCAGTTCTTC | CASSYPISKGAKQFF
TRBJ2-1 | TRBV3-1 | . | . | TGTGCCAGCAGCCTACAGGGGACTGGTGAGCAGTTCTTC | CASSLQGTGEQFF
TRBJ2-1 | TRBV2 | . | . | TGTGCCAGCAGTCTATTAGTTTTGAATGAGCAGTTCTTC | CASSLLVLNEQFF
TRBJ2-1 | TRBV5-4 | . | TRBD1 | TGTGCCAGCAGCCCGGGGATGCCCGGGACAGGGAAATACAATGAGCAGTTCTTC | CASSPGMPGTGKYNEQFF
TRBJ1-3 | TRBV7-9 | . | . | TGTGCCAGCACCATTACCAGTGGTTCCGGAAACACCATATATTTT | CASTITSGSGNTIYF
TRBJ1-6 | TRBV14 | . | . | TGTGCCAGCAGCGCATCGGGATCACTCTCGGGGAATTCACCCCTCCACTTT | CASSASGSLSGNSPLHF
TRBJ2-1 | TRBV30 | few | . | TGTGCCTGGAGGCAGTACAATGAGCAGTTCTTC | CAWRQYNEQFF
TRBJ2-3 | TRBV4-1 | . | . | TGCGCCAGCAGCCAAGGAGGCAGGGGAGATACGCAGTATTTT | CASSQGGRGDTQYF
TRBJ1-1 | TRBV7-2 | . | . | TGTGCCAGCAGCTTTTCCAGGGTAGGGAACACTGAAGCTTTCTTT | CASSFSRVGNTEAFF
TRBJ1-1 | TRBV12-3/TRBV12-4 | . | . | TGTGCCAGCAGCATTACAGGGACGAACACTGAAGCTTTCTTT | CASSITGTNTEAFF
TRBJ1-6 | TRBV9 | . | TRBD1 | TGTGCCAGCAGCGCCGAACCAGGGGGCGAATCACCCCTCCACTTT | CASSAEPGGESPLHF